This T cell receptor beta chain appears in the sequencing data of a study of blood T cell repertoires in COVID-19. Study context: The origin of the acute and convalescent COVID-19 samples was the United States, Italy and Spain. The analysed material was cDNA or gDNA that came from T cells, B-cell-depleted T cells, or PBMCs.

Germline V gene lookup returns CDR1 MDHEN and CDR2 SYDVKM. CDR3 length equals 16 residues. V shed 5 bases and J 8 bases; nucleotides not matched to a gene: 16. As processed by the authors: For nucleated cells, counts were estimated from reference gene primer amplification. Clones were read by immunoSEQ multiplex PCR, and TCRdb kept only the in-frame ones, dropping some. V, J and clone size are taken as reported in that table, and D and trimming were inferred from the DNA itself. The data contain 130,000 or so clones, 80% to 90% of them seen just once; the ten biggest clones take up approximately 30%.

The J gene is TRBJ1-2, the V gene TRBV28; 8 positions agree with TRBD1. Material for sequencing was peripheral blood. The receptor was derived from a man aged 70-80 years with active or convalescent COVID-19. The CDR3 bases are TGTGCCAGCAGTCCAGGGGGGACAGGAGACTCCTACGGCTACACCTTC. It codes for CASSPGGTGDSYGYTF.